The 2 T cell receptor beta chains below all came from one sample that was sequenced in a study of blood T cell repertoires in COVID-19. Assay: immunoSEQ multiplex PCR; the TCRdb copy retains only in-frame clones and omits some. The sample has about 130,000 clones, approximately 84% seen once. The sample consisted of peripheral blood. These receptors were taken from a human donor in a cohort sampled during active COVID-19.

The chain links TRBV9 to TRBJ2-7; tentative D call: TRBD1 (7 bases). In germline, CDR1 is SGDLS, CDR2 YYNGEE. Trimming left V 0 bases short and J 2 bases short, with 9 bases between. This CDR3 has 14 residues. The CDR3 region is CASSVGRGAYEQYF. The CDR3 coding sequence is TGTGCCAGCAGCGTAGGCAGGGGGGCCTACGAGCAGTACTTC.

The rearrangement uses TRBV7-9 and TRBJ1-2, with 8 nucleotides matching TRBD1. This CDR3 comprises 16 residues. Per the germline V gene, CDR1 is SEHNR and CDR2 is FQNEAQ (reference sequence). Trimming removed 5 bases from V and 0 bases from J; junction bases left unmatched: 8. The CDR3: CASSARDRGANYGYTF. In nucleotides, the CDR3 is TGTGCCAGCAGCGCTAGAGACAGGGGAGCTAACTATGGCTACACCTTC.